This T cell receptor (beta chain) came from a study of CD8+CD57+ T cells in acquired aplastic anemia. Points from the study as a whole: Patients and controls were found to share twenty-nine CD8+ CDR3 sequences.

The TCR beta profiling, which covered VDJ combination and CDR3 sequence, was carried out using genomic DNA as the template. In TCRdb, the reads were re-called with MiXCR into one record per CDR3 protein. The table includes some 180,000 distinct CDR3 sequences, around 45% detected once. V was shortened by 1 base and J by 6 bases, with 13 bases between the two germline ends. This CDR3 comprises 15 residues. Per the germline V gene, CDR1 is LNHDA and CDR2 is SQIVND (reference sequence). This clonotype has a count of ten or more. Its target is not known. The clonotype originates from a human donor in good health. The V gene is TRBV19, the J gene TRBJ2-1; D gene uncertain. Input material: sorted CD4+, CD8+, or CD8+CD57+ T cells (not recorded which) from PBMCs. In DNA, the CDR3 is TGTGCCAGTAGTATAGTTTCCGGGCCCCCCAATGAGCAGTTCTTC. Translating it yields CASSIVSGPPNEQFF.